This T cell receptor (beta chain) was sequenced for a study of blood T cells in healthy people across ages. For the second PCR, which ran for roughly 6 to 11 cycles, a sample-barcoded 5' primer and a J-beta primer mix were used. One entry per CDR3 protein, called by TCRdb with MiXCR from the 5' RACE reads. The repertoire holds 1.5 million or so distinct CDR3 sequences, with about 45% as singletons. This clonotype was detected only a few times. Trimming cost V 4 bases and J 5 bases, with 13 bases left between them. This CDR3 spans 13 amino acids. From germline, CDR1 is SQVTM and CDR2 ANQGSEA. The clonotype originates from a woman aged 18-30 years in good health. The sample was blood. The chain recombines TRBV29-1 with TRBJ2-3; D possibly corresponds to TRBD2 (6 bases). As DNA, the CDR3 is TGCAGCGTTGCTCGGGGGAGAGGAGATACGCAGTATTTT. Amino acids: CSVARGRGDTQYF.